This T cell receptor (beta chain) was sequenced for a study of cytomegalovirus exposure and HLA in healthy donors (dated by TCRdb to about 2017). A note on the overall study: In an earlier analysis of several hundred of the donors, approximately 300 Gb of sequence data and 117 million unique TCR beta sequences from roughly 190 million T cells were reported. An early release covering 550 to 700 HLA-typed donors comprised about 290 gigabases of sequencing data and 85 million or so unique TCR sequences. Of the 350 to 450 genotyped donors, 70% to 90% were placed in the genetic ancestry cluster associated with self-reported Caucasian donors. The aim of the study was to test whether cataloging public T cell receptors could identify signatures of past pathogen exposure. The T cell repertoires of 670 or so subjects were profiled by immunosequencing and related to cytomegalovirus serostatus. Besides the first cohort of more than 650 subjects, a separate validation cohort made up of some 110 different subjects was used. The study combined high-throughput TCR immunosequencing, statistical association of individual TCRs with disease status, and machine learning to predict cytomegalovirus infection status. A later analysis re-examined previously published TCR beta repertoires from roughly 720 donors and added high-resolution HLA genotyping to investigate patterns of TCR occurrence. The later analysis used no new phenotypic data to find candidate immune exposures, relying instead on TCR beta sequences and their occurrence across donors. In an earlier analysis of roughly 600 of the donors, high-throughput TCR beta sequencing was used to judge whether each TCR beta V gene segment behaved as functional or pseudogenic. Donor age, sex, ethnicity and CMV serostatus were compiled alongside the repertoire data. A later genetic analysis used genome-wide SNP genotypes for about 60% of the roughly 700 donors, treating that subset as a discovery cohort. All discovery cohort repertoires had been generated on a single sequencing platform. Both class I and class II loci were covered by HLA typing, at four-digit resolution. Typing coverage varied by locus: roughly 629-640 donors for A, B, C, DRB1 and DQB1; 522 for DQA1; over 600 for DPA1; under 490 for DPB1. Several DR-DQ haplotypes were handled as single units for association and clustering because linkage in the cohort was strong. Across about 380 genotyped donors of the cohort, an average of about 200,000 unique TCR beta nucleotide sequences per donor were sequenced, and roughly 20% of those sequences were non-productive. The paper as a whole reports these results and caveats: Compared with the roughly 720-donor mean, donors in an Asian-associated ancestry cluster had fewer N-insertions in productive TCRs, according to a later genetic analysis. When HLA alleles, especially DR and DQ, strongly co-occurred, attributing TCR associations to individual alleles was difficult. In vitro tests confirmed that three of the cytomegalovirus-associated TCR beta chains recognize cytomegalovirus antigens. A later analysis associated some 17,000 TCR beta sequences with specific HLA alleles at a false discovery rate of 0.05. According to the authors, the approach could potentially be generalized to other disease states and immunological phenotypes. While some public TCRs were present in many individuals, most TCR sequences turned up only very rarely across donors. In the study, 150 to 200 TCR beta chains were listed as associated with cytomegalovirus. The only immune exposure information available for the cohort was CMV serostatus. Only TCR beta chains were sequenced in this cohort, and the absence of alpha or paired-chain data limited detectable features. A further reported finding was that TCR beta sequences accurately predicted the HLA-A and HLA-B alleles for most subjects in the first cohort. In a later analysis, several top co-occurrence clusters were reported to appear linked to parvovirus B19, influenza, CMV and Epstein-Barr virus. Because HLA typing was unavailable for some donors at each locus, only the typed subset was used in association tests. Because the 87-base-pair reads could not distinguish some IMGT-functional V segments, including TRBV6-2 and TRBV6-3, those segments were excluded. Fewer than 20 rarely observed V segments, including chromosome 9 orphons, were excluded from the earlier analysis of several hundred of the donors because counts were too low. The classifier was reported to diagnose cytomegalovirus status with high specificity and sensitivity in both the original cohort and the validation cohort. A later genetic analysis associated a missense DCLRE1C variant with V-gene and J-gene trimming of TCR beta chains, and an independent cohort replicated the association. An earlier analysis of approximately 530 of the donors showed that most TCR beta V segments appeared in productive rearrangements either about 87% or about 30% of the time, which broadly matched IMGT annotations. The presence/absence analyses assumed that sequencing depth was roughly uniform across donors, and that assumption may not be true. Compared with equally common non-associated chains, HLA-associated TCR beta chains in a later analysis were more clonally expanded and had lower generation probabilities. In a later analysis, the rate of TCR association differed among HLA loci, with DRB1 alleles having the most associated TCRs and HLA-C alleles having the fewest. In a later analysis, most CMV-associated TCR beta chains were found to appear HLA-restricted, with HLA associations seemingly driven largely by CMV exposure. Correlated functional status among segregating V segments might reflect linkage disequilibrium, but an unknown experimental factor could not be ruled out. A cluster of highly shared sequence variants was judged likely to be a technical artifact of the sequencing pipeline.

The cohort consisted of 650 to 850 healthy bone marrow donors. At the time of sampling, all cohort members were nominally healthy, though unrecorded immune exposures were likely present. The donor was CMV seropositive and was included in the group of around 300 seropositive cohort members. Every donor gave a peripheral blood sample, and the peripheral blood mononuclear cells from that sample were used for TCR beta sequencing. Genomic DNA was extracted from the blood cell samples with the Qiagen DNeasy Blood Extraction Kit. The library was obtained by the immunoSEQ multiplex PCR assay. For the multiplex PCR, a mixture combining 60 forward primers for TCR Vbeta segments and 13 reverse primers for TCR Jbeta segments was used. The CDR3 region of rearranged TCR beta genes was amplified from genomic DNA by a multiplex PCR assay. The Illumina HiSeq System was used to sequence the amplified TCR beta libraries as 87-base-pair reads. The original pipeline was this. In a later analysis, tens of millions of unique TCR beta chains were counted across the 690 or so repertoires, and roughly 11 million of these chains were shared by at least two donors. To remove PCR and sequencing errors, raw reads were error-corrected and collapsed into unique sequences using a nearest-neighbor algorithm that merged closely related sequences. Alignment of CDR3 sequences to IMGT reference sequences was used to assign V, D and J gene segments. Each retained sequence needed at least a six-nucleotide match to both a V gene segment and a J gene segment. A rearrangement counted as productive if the CDR3 had no stop codons and remained in frame with V and J, and every other rearrangement counted as non-productive. CDR3 was defined according to IMGT convention as the region running from the second conserved V-encoded cysteine to the conserved J-encoded phenylalanine. In an earlier analysis of just under 600 of the donors, sequences lacking an unambiguous match to a single V gene segment were excluded. An earlier analysis of fewer than 750 of the donors classified V segments as functional when productive rearrangements were above 56.7% and as segregating when the standard deviation between donors was above 5%. A statistical classification framework was built for diagnosing cytomegalovirus status from the catalog of TCR beta chain sequences. V and J gene assignment, in a later analysis, came from comparing TCR nucleotide sequences with IMGT/GENE-DB human TR gene sequences. A later analysis assigned CDR3 sequences and most-parsimonious VDJ recombination scenarios with the TCRdist pipeline. In a later analysis, each TCR beta chain was defined by its CDR3 amino acid sequence together with its V-gene family, and reads lacking a unique V-gene family were excluded. As a way to deal with suspected cross-contamination and a sequencing artifact, a later analysis dropped roughly 600 nucleotide sequences that were highly shared and had low generation probability. A later analysis calculated a clonal expansion index for each public chain from normalized within-repertoire ranks of inferred template counts. In a later analysis, generation probabilities were computed using a VDJ recombination model fitted to out-of-frame rearrangements, and the results were checked against IGoR. In a later analysis, TCR-TCR, TCR-HLA and TCR-CMV co-occurrence was scored with hypergeometric tests, and a repertoire-size bias correction was applied to TCR pairs. False discovery rates were estimated in a later analysis by permuting HLA or CMV assignments 20 times. In a later analysis, co-occurring TCRs were grouped using DBSCAN, with TCRdist sequence similarity added in when clustering inside HLA-allele-positive subsets. For co-occurrence clustering, repertoires with fewer than 30,000 or more than 120,000 public chains were excluded, along with roughly 5 repertoires with anomalous nucleotide sharing. Not all clones reach the TCRdb copy of this immuneACCESS table, which keeps in-frame sequences only. Checked studies attribute under half of the gap to unresolved V genes and leave the rest unexplained. V and J calls and clone size are copied from that table; D and trimming were computed from the DNA. Counted in this sample were 90,000 to 150,000 clones; 76% of them appeared once. The top ten clonotypes cover 10% to 15% of the sample.

The germline V gene yields MNHEY for CDR1 and SVGAGI for CDR2. Including cysteine and phenylalanine, the CDR3 has 13 amino acids. The CDR3 DNA has 39 bases and is translated from base 1. V is clipped by 6 bases and J by 8 bases, and the sequence between their germline boundaries is 16 bases long. As concerns this clone: Its antigen is currently not known. Within one base of it there is no much larger clone, and no base qualities were kept.

The source of this sequence is a woman between 40 and 50 years old in good health and CMV-seropositive. Here the chain combines TRBV6-5 and TRBJ1-2; the D gene is perhaps TRBD1, on 5 matching bases. Material: PBMCs. The CDR3 protein: CASRNIRVRGYTF. The DNA sequence reads TGTGCCAGCAGAAATATCAGGGTTAGAGGCTACACCTTC.